This TCR beta chain appears in the sequencing data of a study of vaccination effects on CD4 cells after COVID-19. TCRdb's table, derived via immunoSEQ multiplex PCR, lists solely in-frame clones and lacks some. Among about 66,000 clones listed, about 67% were seen once. Remarks on this clone: The antigen is unknown.

The authors isolated CD4+ T cells after about 10 days of culture. Participants were given two doses of BNT162b2 or mRNA-1273 vaccine. The CDR3 has 18 residues. Germline CDR1 is KGHSH and CDR2 is LQKENI. V shed 3 bases, J shed 2 bases, and the junction held 8 bases outside the gene matches. The clonotype originates from a human donor who received a COVID-19 vaccine. V usage is TRBV18 and J usage is TRBJ2-5; 14 nucleotides agree with TRBD2. Source: CD4+ T cells from PBMCs cultured without peptide, taken after COVID-19 vaccination. As DNA, the CDR3 is TGTGCCAGCTCACCGGGGACAGGGACTAGCGGGGGACAAGAGACCCAGTACTTC. As protein: CASSPGTGTSGGQETQYF.